Listed below are T cell receptor beta chains from one sample, sequenced in a study of somatic mutations in cytotoxic T cells in rheumatoid arthritis. The table came from immunoSEQ multiplex PCR; TCRdb's copy has only in-frame clones and leaves some out. The table records 13,000 to 15,000 clones, over 70% of them present only once. The sample taken for sequencing was CD8+ T cells sorted from blood. The receptor set was obtained from an adult with rheumatoid arthritis. Each CDR3 is given with its conserved first and last residue. The order of the fields is J gene, V gene, clone size, D gene, CDR3 protein, CDR3 DNA. The D gene is left open where the match is weak. Expanded clones are given a class, and other clones once, few, many or no size at all.

>TRBJ2-6|TRBV7-9|.|TRBD1
CASSRQGLSGANVLTF
TGTGCCAGCAGCCGACAGGGGCTCTCTGGGGCCAACGTCCTGACTTTC
>TRBJ2-2|TRBV4-2|once|.
CASSHSVPGTGELFF
TGTGCCAGCAGCCACTCGGTGCCGGGGACCGGGGAGCTGTTTTTT
>TRBJ1-2|TRBV5-8|.|.
CASSSRRGREKRNYGYTF
TGTGCCAGCAGCTCCCGCCGGGGCAGGGAGAAGCGTAACTATGGCTACACCTTC
>TRBJ1-2|TRBV23-1|.|TRBD1
CASSQSSEGQPRGRGGYTF
TGCGCCAGCAGTCAATCTTCGGAGGGACAGCCCCGGGGCCGGGGTGGCTACACCTTC
>TRBJ2-5|TRBV2|.|TRBD1
CATADRGETQYF
TGTGCCACCGCGGACAGGGGGGAGACCCAGTACTTC
>TRBJ2-7|TRBV27|once|.
CASSLSPVNEQYF
TGTGCCAGCAGTTTATCGCCTGTAAACGAGCAGTACTTC
>TRBJ2-3|TRBV13|.|.
CASSLTADTQYF
TGTGCCAGCAGCCTCACTGCAGATACGCAGTATTTT
>TRBJ1-5|TRBV7-9|.|TRBD1
CASSPATGGPQPQHF
TGTGCCAGCAGCCCGGCGACAGGGGGCCCTCAGCCCCAGCATTTT
>TRBJ2-3|TRBV29-1|.|.
CSVEGGDSGTDTQYF
TGCAGCGTTGAAGGGGGGGACTCGGGCACAGATACGCAGTATTTT
>TRBJ2-5|TRBV5-6|.|TRBD2
CASSLDGTSRETQYF
TGTGCCAGCAGCTTGGATGGGACTAGCAGAGAGACCCAGTACTTC
>TRBJ2-1|TRBV5-4|.|.
CASSFGEIVGNEQFF
TGTGCCAGCAGCTTTGGCGAAATAGTGGGTAATGAGCAGTTCTTC
>TRBJ2-7|TRBV29-1|.|TRBD2
CSVEGTSYEQYF
TGCAGCGTTGAAGGGACTAGCTACGAGCAGTACTTC
>TRBJ1-1|TRBV19|.|TRBD1
CASRGRVEAFF
TGTGCCAGCAGGGGGAGGGTAGAGGCTTTCTTT
>TRBJ2-7|TRBV15|.|TRBD1
CATSRDREFNEQYF
TGTGCCACCAGCCGGGACAGGGAGTTCAACGAGCAGTACTTC
>TRBJ2-5|TRBV5-5|.|TRBD1
CASSSGTGIWETQYF
TGTGCCAGCAGCTCCGGGACAGGGATTTGGGAGACCCAGTACTTC
>TRBJ1-1|TRBV19|.|.
CASSMTNTEAFF
TGTGCCAGTAGTATGACCAACACTGAAGCTTTCTTT
>TRBJ2-2|TRBV7-9|.|.
CASSLVPGELFF
TGTGCCAGCAGCTTGGTCCCCGGGGAGCTGTTTTTT
>TRBJ2-5|TRBV2|.|TRBD2
CASRGGVETQYF
TGTGCCAGCAGGGGGGGGGTAGAGACCCAGTACTTC
>TRBJ2-1|TRBV4-1|medium-sized|.
CASSQDYENEQFF
TGCGCCAGCAGCCAAGATTATGAGAATGAGCAGTTCTTC
>TRBJ1-1|TRBV7-9|once|.
CASSLVGLGTSNTEAFF
TGTGCCAGCAGCTTAGTGGGACTGGGGACCTCGAACACTGAAGCTTTCTTT
>TRBJ1-1|TRBV23-1|.|.
CASSPHEDGTNTEAFF
TGCGCCAGCAGCCCCCATGAGGATGGCACGAACACTGAAGCTTTCTTT
>TRBJ2-2|TRBV9|.|.
CASSVEPTSNTGELFF
TGTGCCAGCAGCGTAGAGCCAACTTCGAACACCGGGGAGCTGTTTTTT
>TRBJ1-2|TRBV28|once|.
CASIGVTPTGIYGYTF
TGTGCCAGCATTGGGGTCACCCCTACAGGAATCTATGGCTACACCTTC
>TRBJ2-3|TRBV7-8|.|.
CASGPGGSTDTQYF
TGTGCCAGCGGACCTGGGGGTAGCACAGATACGCAGTATTTT
>TRBJ1-4|TRBV30|.|.
CAWSWNEKLFF
TGTGCCTGGAGTTGGAATGAAAAACTGTTTTTT
>TRBJ2-3|TRBV28|.|.
CASRRALRAISTDTQYF
TGTGCCAGCCGTCGGGCGTTGAGGGCTATTAGCACAGATACGCAGTATTTT
>TRBJ2-7|TRBV30|.|.
CACRDTFLGDEQYF
TGTGCCTGCCGGGACACTTTTTTAGGTGACGAGCAGTACTTC
>TRBJ2-7|TRBV10-3|.|TRBD1
CAISDSTGLRAYEQYF
TGTGCCATCAGTGACTCGACAGGGCTTCGCGCCTACGAGCAGTACTTC
>TRBJ1-5|TRBV5-6|.|.
CASSLAIGLNQPQHF
TGTGCCAGCAGCTTGGCCATAGGGCTCAATCAGCCCCAGCATTTT
>TRBJ2-7|TRBV28|.|TRBD1
CASSQGQRGEQYF
TGTGCCAGCAGCCAGGGACAGCGAGGCGAGCAGTACTTC
>TRBJ1-1|TRBV9|.|TRBD1
CASSATGGANRDTEAFF
TGTGCCAGCAGCGCGACAGGGGGCGCGAACAGGGACACTGAAGCTTTCTTT
>TRBJ2-3|TRBV5-6|.|.
CASSLGFPDTQYF
TGTGCCAGCAGCTTGGGTTTTCCAGATACGCAGTATTTT
>TRBJ2-1|TRBV19|.|TRBD2
CASSGGWEQFF
TGTGCCAGTAGCGGGGGGTGGGAGCAGTTCTTC
>TRBJ2-1|TRBV28|.|.
CASSSPGGEQFF
TGTGCCAGCAGTTCCCCCGGGGGTGAGCAGTTCTTC
>TRBJ2-3|TRBV28|.|.
CASSSTTSDTQYF
TGTGCCAGCAGTTCGACGACTTCTGATACGCAGTATTTT
>TRBJ1-5|TRBV28|.|.
CASSFGSNQPQHF
TGTGCCAGCAGTTTCGGTAGCAATCAGCCCCAGCATTTT
>TRBJ1-1|TRBV7-9|.|.
CASSSEGVRTEAFF
TGTGCCAGCAGCTCCGAGGGTGTTCGCACTGAAGCTTTCTTT
>TRBJ1-1|TRBV11-3|few|.
CASSLNLYTEAFF
TGTGCCAGCAGCCTTAACTTATACACTGAAGCTTTCTTT
>TRBJ2-5|TRBV6-5|.|.
CASSRTTGGLETQYF
TGTGCCAGCAGCCGAACGACCGGGGGCCTAGAGACCCAGTACTTC
>TRBJ1-1|TRBV28|.|.
CASRAGTEAFF
TGTGCCAGCAGGGCCGGGACTGAAGCTTTCTTT
>TRBJ2-2|TRBV27|.|TRBD1
CASRTGTGTGELFF
TGTGCCAGTCGGACCGGGACAGGCACCGGGGAGCTGTTTTTT
>TRBJ2-7|TRBV30|.|.
CAWSSPYEQYF
TGTGCCTGGAGTTCTCCGTACGAGCAGTACTTC
>TRBJ1-2|TRBV28|.|.
CASSRDPEDYGYTF
TGTGCCTCGTCAAGGGACCCTGAGGACTATGGCTACACCTTC
>TRBJ1-2|TRBV28|.|.
CASSSYGYTF
TGTGCCAGCAGTTCATATGGCTACACCTTC
>TRBJ2-1|TRBV11-2|.|.
CASSVDLSSYNEQFF
TGTGCCAGCAGCGTAGACTTAAGCTCCTACAATGAGCAGTTCTTC
>TRBJ1-1|TRBV9|.|.
CASSAGANTEAFF
TGTGCCAGCAGCGCGGGGGCGAACACTGAAGCTTTCTTT
>TRBJ2-7|TRBV5-1|.|.
CASSLDYEQYF
TGCGCCAGCAGCTTAGACTACGAGCAGTACTTC
>TRBJ2-7|TRBV27|few|TRBD2
CASTPRGGRGYEQYF
TGTGCCAGCACTCCGCGAGGCGGGAGAGGGTACGAGCAGTACTTC
>TRBJ2-2|TRBV4-1|.|TRBD2
CASSPDSGRTGELFF
TGCGCCAGCAGCCCAGATAGCGGGAGGACCGGGGAGCTGTTTTTT
>TRBJ2-7|TRBV2|.|TRBD1
CASRADRANSYEQYF
TGTGCCAGCAGGGCAGACAGGGCCAACTCCTACGAGCAGTACTTC
>TRBJ1-1|TRBV5-5|.|TRBD1
CASSQTGVRGSTEAFF
TGTGCCAGCAGCCAGACAGGGGTACGGGGGAGCACTGAAGCTTTCTTT
>TRBJ1-1|TRBV6-5|.|.
CASSYGGGSRTEAFF
TGTGCCAGCAGTTACGGGGGGGGTTCGAGGACTGAAGCTTTCTTT
>TRBJ1-2|TRBV27|.|.
CASSFTGDTYGYTF
TGTGCCAGCAGTTTTACAGGAGACACCTATGGCTACACCTTC
>TRBJ2-1|TRBV5-6|.|.
CASSLRAANEQFF
TGTGCCAGCAGCTTGAGGGCTGCCAATGAGCAGTTCTTC
>TRBJ2-3|TRBV4-1|.|TRBD2
CASSQDEGGGGDTQYF
TGCGCCAGCAGCCAAGATGAGGGCGGGGGGGGAGATACGCAGTATTTT